The clone carrying this TCR beta chain was seen ten or more times. What it binds is not known. MiXCR was run by TCRdb on the multiplex PCR reads, yielding one entry per CDR3 protein. The data show over 250,000 distinct CDR3 sequences, around 30% seen once. The lymph nodes were axillary draining lymph nodes from breast cancer patients. This sample is drawn from a study of breast tumors, draining lymph nodes, adjacent tissues. Study-level results: Data fit most tumor T cells coming from lymph node, expanding in tumor. Tumors had less TCR diversity than lymph nodes, more than nontumor tissue. The lymph node origin of tumor T cells was framed as consistent with a hypothesis, not demonstrated. Compared with basal-like, luminal-like tumors shared significantly more repertoire with nontumor tissue.

This CDR3 has 11 residues. V was trimmed by 4 bases and J by 5 bases, leaving 8 bases between them. Germline-derived CDR1 and CDR2 are SQVTM and ANQGSEA. This TCR was recovered from a female donor with breast cancer. Some clones in this sample may be carry-over from other donors' samples. The chain joins TRBV29-1 to TRBJ1-2, with unresolved D. The sequencing sample was made of axillary lymph node tissue. The CDR3 is CSVVAVYGYTF. In DNA, the CDR3 is TGCAGCGTTGTCGCCGTTTATGGCTACACCTTC. Based on the CDR3 plus reference TRBV29-1 and TRBJ1-2, the full variable domain is SAVISQKPSRDICQRGTSLTIQCQVDSQVTMMFWYRQQPGQSLTLIATANQGSEATYESGFVIDKFPISRPNLTFSTLTVSNMSPEDSSIYLCSVVAVYGYTFGSGTRLTVV.